This TCR beta chain was found in a study of blood T cell repertoires in COVID-19. Clones were read by immunoSEQ multiplex PCR, and TCRdb kept only the in-frame ones, dropping some. This table has under 250,000 clones, around 92% appearing once. The CDR3 runs 15 residues. The trim removed 0 bases at V and 10 bases at J, leaving 8 bases unmatched. Germline CDR1 SGHRS, CDR2 YFSETQ. This clone has a single count. The TCR sequence derives from a woman in her thirties with acute COVID-19. The sample was PBMCs or T cells enriched from blood (not recorded which). The chain has TRBV5-1 and TRBJ2-1; 9 bases align to TRBD1. This chain's CDR3 is CASSLAEQGAREQFF. The CDR3 bases are TGCGCCAGCAGCTTGGCCGAACAGGGGGCTCGGGAGCAGTTCTTC.